The 20 T cell receptor beta chains listed next were all sequenced from one sample in a study of blood T cell repertoires in COVID-19. Clones were read by immunoSEQ multiplex PCR, and TCRdb kept only the in-frame ones, dropping some. Seen here are roughly 76,000 clones, around 90% observed once, and the top ten hold 6.5% to 9.5%. The sequencing sample was made of peripheral blood. Receptors originate from a man under 40 with acute or convalescent COVID-19.

This chain links TRBV18 with TRBJ2-7, with D possibly matching TRBD2 (6 bases). Germline CDR1 is KGHSH and CDR2 is LQKENI. The ends were cut back, 3 bases at V and 5 bases at J, with 11 bases in the middle. The CDR3 extends over 13 amino acids. The CDR3, as DNA: TGTGCCAGCTCACCGTACGGGGGAAACGAGCAGTACTTC. This gives the protein CASSPYGGNEQYF.

V usage is TRBV5-4 and J usage is TRBJ2-4, with D perhaps TRBD1 (5 bases). Trimming took off 5 bases at V and 7 bases at J, with 16 bases between the two ends. The CDR3 consists of 14 residues. Germline CDR1 SGHNT, CDR2 YYREEE (reference sequence). The CDR3 nucleotides read TGTGCCAGCAGAGACAGTTTAGGGAATAACATTCAGTACTTC. Residues: CASRDSLGNNIQYF.

The chain has TRBV7-6 and TRBJ2-2; 7 bases agree with TRBD2. The CDR3 contains 12 residues. CDR1 SGHVS and CDR2 FNYEAQ come from the germline V gene. After removal of 5 bases from V and 6 bases from J, the junction contained 0 bases not matched to a gene. For the CDR3, the DNA is TGTGCCAGCAGCGCGGGGGCCGGGGAGCTGTTTTTT. Amino acid sequence: CASSAGAGELFF.

The table lists this clone with a few counts. The chain has TRBV3-1 (or the pseudogene TRBV3-2) and TRBJ1-1, with 8 nucleotides matching TRBD1. CDR1 LGHDT and CDR2 YNNKEL come from the germline V gene (reference sequence). The J segment lost 1 base and the V segment lost 5 bases, leaving 9 bases of the junction unmatched. The CDR3 loop spans 16 amino acids. The CDR3 nucleotides are TGTGCCAGCAGCTTTCACGCGACAGGGGCGAACACTGAAGCTTTCTTT. Protein: CASSFHATGANTEAFF.

The chain is built from TRBV3-1 (or the pseudogene TRBV3-2) and TRBJ2-2; 10 bases agree with TRBD2. J gave up 1 base and V 5 bases, and 1 base lay outside the gene matches. The CDR3 has 15 residues. The germline V gene encodes CDR1 LGHDT and CDR2 YNNKEL (reference sequence). The DNA of the CDR3 is TGTGCCAGCAGCTTAGCGGGAGGGAACACCGGGGAGCTGTTTTTT. Translation gives CASSLAGGNTGELFF.

This clone has only a few counts. J is TRBJ2-1 and V is TRBV14, with TRBD2 identical over 9 bases. This CDR3 has 16 residues. Germline loops: CDR1 SGHDN, CDR2 FVKESK. Trimming at V came to 1 base and at J to 3 bases, leaving 4 bases not matched to a gene. This chain's CDR3 is CASSQVALAGYNEQFF. The CDR3 DNA reads as TGTGCCAGCAGCCAAGTCGCACTAGCGGGCTACAATGAGCAGTTCTTC. The full variable domain, its missing parts supplied by reference TRBV14 and TRBJ2-1, is EAGVTQFPSHSVIEKGQTVTLRCDPISGHDNLYWYRRVMGKEIKFLLHFVKESKQDESGMPNNRFLAERTGGTYSTLKVQPAELEDSGVYFCASSQVALAGYNEQFFGPGTRLTVL.

The J gene is TRBJ2-1, the V gene TRBV18, with TRBD2 matching 12 bases. Germline CDR1 reads KGHSH; CDR2 reads LQKENI. CDR3 length: 15 amino acids. J was trimmed by 3 bases and V by 6 bases; bases with no gene match: 3. The DNA of the CDR3 is TGTGCCAGCTCGCCGACTAGCGGGAGCTACAATGAGCAGTTCTTC. Translated, it gives CASSPTSGSYNEQFF. The variable domain in full, completed from reference TRBV18 and TRBJ2-1, reads NAGVMQNPRHLVRRRGQEARLRCSPMKGHSHVYWYRQLPEEGLKFMVYLQKENIIDESGMPKERFSAEFPKEGPSILRIQQVVRGDSAAYFCASSPTSGSYNEQFFGPGTRLTVL.

The V gene is TRBV6-5, the J gene TRBJ1-5; 9 bases agree with TRBD1. CDR3 length: 13 amino acids. Unmatched junction bases numbered 6, after V lost 4 bases and J lost 11 bases. Germline CDR1 reads MNHEY; CDR2 reads SVGAGI. Here the CDR3 DNA reads TGTGCCAGCAGTTCTGGGACAGGGAGCGCCCAGCATTTT. Amino acid sequence: CASSSGTGSAQHF.

CDR3 coding DNA: TGTGCCAGCAGCTTGGAGAGGAGGAACACCGGGGAGCTGTTTTTT. As protein: CASSLERRNTGELFF. V is TRBV11-2 and J is TRBJ2-2, with D unresolved. The CDR3 extends over 15 amino acids. Trimming cost V 3 bases and J 1 base, with 9 bases left between them. The germline gives CDR1 SGHAT, CDR2 FQNNGV.

This clone was detected a few times. Here the CDR3 reads CASSNRDSASYEQYF. CDR3 coding DNA: TGCGCCAGCAGCAACCGGGACAGCGCCTCCTACGAGCAGTACTTC. The rearrangement joins TRBV5-1 to TRBJ2-7; 7 positions agree with TRBD1. Germline loops: CDR1 SGHRS, CDR2 YFSETQ. V lost 4 bases and J lost 0; bases outside the gene matches: 7. The CDR3 covers 15 residues. Drawing the rest from reference TRBV5-1 and TRBJ2-7, the complete variable domain is KAGVTQTPRYLIKTRGQQVTLSCSPISGHRSVSWYQQTPGQGLQFLFEYFSETQRNKGNFPGRFSGRQFSNSRSEMNVSTLELGDSALYLCASSNRDSASYEQYFGPGTRLTVT.

This chain connects TRBV5-4 to TRBJ2-1, with D possibly TRBD2 on 6 matching bases. The germline gives CDR1 SGHNT, CDR2 YYREEE (reference sequence). The length of the CDR3 is 15 residues. V dropped 3 bases and J dropped 9 bases, with 19 bases sitting between them. For the CDR3, the DNA is TGTGCCAGCAGCTCAGGCGGGGAGGTCGGGGGTGAGCAGTTCTTC. It is translated as CASSSGGEVGGEQFF. The complete variable domain, with remaining parts taken from reference TRBV5-4 and TRBJ2-1, reads ETGVTQSPTHLIKTRGQQVTLRCSSQSGHNTVSWYQQALGQGPQFIFQYYREEENGRGNFPPRFSGLQFPNYSSELNVNALELDDSALYLCASSSGGEVGGEQFFGPGTRLTVL.

The chain links TRBV15 to TRBJ2-2; TRBD2 matches at 11 bases. The V and J ends lost 5 bases and 6 bases, in that order; junction bases with no gene match: 11. The CDR3 contains 17 residues. The germline V gene has CDR1 LNHNV and CDR2 YYDKDF (reference sequence). In DNA, the CDR3 is TGTGCCACCAGCGGCTGGGGGGTAGCGGGAGGGCCCGGGGAGCTGTTTTTT. It encodes CATSGWGVAGGPGELFF.

The genes are TRBV4-1 and TRBJ2-3; 8 positions agree with TRBD2. V trimming: 2 bases; J trimming: 4 bases; junction bases outside the gene matches: 11. CDR1 and CDR2 from the germline V gene are MGHRA and YSYEKL. CDR3 length: 17 amino acids. The CDR3 protein is CASSQPGGGVGSDTQYF. DNA for the CDR3: TGCGCCAGCAGCCAACCCGGGGGGGGAGTAGGTTCAGATACGCAGTATTTT.

The rearrangement uses TRBV4-1 and TRBJ2-7, with 13 nucleotides matching TRBD2. Trimming cost V 1 base and J 6 bases; bases outside gene matches: 9. Germline lookup yields CDR1 MGHRA and CDR2 YSYEKL. The CDR3 loop spans 17 amino acids. CDR3 protein: CASSQGQPGLAGSEQYF. The CDR3 bases are TGCGCCAGCAGCCAAGGCCAGCCGGGACTAGCGGGAAGCGAGCAGTACTTC.

The chain employs TRBV15 and TRBJ2-7, with a weak D call TRBD2 (6 bases). The V end was cut by 2 bases, the J end by 2 bases, with 10 bases between. The CDR3 runs to 14 residues. Germline V lookup: CDR1 LNHNV, CDR2 YYDKDF (reference sequence). The CDR3 loop reads CATSRRGGTYEQYF. The CDR3 bases are TGTGCCACCAGCAGACGAGGAGGGACCTACGAGCAGTACTTC.

CDR3 bases: TGTGCCAGCAGGTGGGGCCTGAACCAGCCCCAGCATTTT. Translation gives CASRWGLNQPQHF. V is TRBV6-4 and J is TRBJ1-5; a possible D gene is TRBD1 (5 bases). CDR1 is MRHNA and CDR2 is SNTAGT in the germline V gene. Trimming removed 6 bases from V and 7 bases from J, with 13 bases in between. The length of the CDR3 is 13 residues.

The chain couples TRBV24-1 to TRBJ2-1, with 7 positions matching TRBD2. The CDR3 spans 13 residues. The V gene end was trimmed by 6 bases and the J gene end by 9 bases; junction bases not matched to a gene: 7. The germline V gene has CDR1 KGHDR and CDR2 SFDVKD. Here the CDR3 reads CATSRTSQSEQFF. The DNA of the CDR3 is TGTGCCACCAGTCGGACTAGTCAGAGTGAGCAGTTCTTC.

The gene calls are TRBV7-3 and TRBJ1-1; no clear D. With 3 bases removed from V and 5 bases from J, the gap between germline ends came to 10 bases. This CDR3 has 13 residues. Germline CDR1 is SGHTA and CDR2 is FQGTGA. The CDR3 sequence: CASSFPLGTEAFF. CDR3 sequence (DNA): TGTGCCAGCAGCTTCCCCCTCGGTACTGAAGCTTTCTTT.

The V and J genes are TRBV5-1 and TRBJ1-6; D possibly corresponds to TRBD1 (6 bases). Germline V lookup: CDR1 SGHRS, CDR2 YFSETQ. This CDR3 contains 14 residues. V was clipped by 8 bases and J by 5 bases, with 14 bases between them. The CDR3 DNA is TGCGCCAGTACCCCGGGACACCATAATTCACCCCTCCACTTT. Its protein is CASTPGHHNSPLHF.

The chain uses TRBV18 and TRBJ1-6; TRBD1 is a possible D gene (5 bases). The CDR3 loop spans 15 amino acids. Between the trimmed V and J ends, which lost 1 base and 5 bases, there was a span of 9 bases. CDR1 is KGHSH and CDR2 is LQKENI in the germline V gene. As DNA, the CDR3 is TGTGCCAGCTCACCACAGGCAGGGAATAATTCACCCCTCCACTTT. Translated: CASSPQAGNNSPLHF.